This T cell receptor (beta chain) is from a study of T cell repertoires in cytomegalovirus infection. This clonotype was found a few times. The CDR3 length is 13 residues. The V gene's germline CDR1 is DFQATT and CDR2 SNEGSKA (reference sequence). Trimming at V came to 3 bases and at J to 7 bases, leaving 8 bases not matched to a gene. TCRdb redid the calling of the reads with MiXCR, one entry per CDR3 protein. The data show roughly 720,000 distinct CDR3 sequences, 35% to 45% seen once. This TCR came from a human donor in good health (CMV status not recorded). Some clones in this sample may be carry-over from other donors' samples. Material for sequencing was PBMCs. The chain is built from TRBV20-1 and TRBJ2-7; 8 bases map to TRBD2. The CDR3 region has the DNA TGCAGTGCTAGCGGGGGGGCCGGTAGTGAGCAGTACTTC. Translated: CSASGGAGSEQYF.